This is a list of T cell receptor beta chains from one sample in a study of identifying expanded T cells in peripheral blood. Some clones are missing from TCRdb's copy, which holds only in-frame ones; the method was immunoSEQ multiplex PCR. Among 75,000 to 95,000 clones listed, about 85% were seen once. The sequencing sample was made of blood. The receptors shown here come from a person between 18 and 75 years old in good health. The CDR3 runs from the conserved cysteine through the conserved F or W. Each record gives: J gene, V gene, D gene, clone size, CDR3 DNA, CDR3 protein. D genes are given only for firm matches. Size is stated for part of the rows, as once, few or many counts, or as a class when the clone is expanded.

j_gene: TRBJ2-1
v_gene: TRBV18
d_gene: .
abundance: .
CDR3nt: TGTGCCAGCTCACAGGGGTTTGAGCAGTTCTTC
CDR3aa: CASSQGFEQFF

j_gene: TRBJ1-5
v_gene: TRBV30
d_gene: .
abundance: .
CDR3nt: TGTGCCTGGAGTAGGTTGGACGGCTATAGCAATCAGCCCCAGCATTTT
CDR3aa: CAWSRLDGYSNQPQHF

j_gene: TRBJ2-1
v_gene: TRBV18
d_gene: TRBD1
abundance: .
CDR3nt: TGTGCCAGCTCGATCCGGGACAGTAAAAATGAGCAGTTCTTC
CDR3aa: CASSIRDSKNEQFF

j_gene: TRBJ1-2
v_gene: TRBV6-6
d_gene: TRBD1
abundance: .
CDR3nt: TGTGCCAGCAGTTACCTCCAGGGGGCCAACTATGGCTACACCTTC
CDR3aa: CASSYLQGANYGYTF

j_gene: TRBJ1-1
v_gene: TRBV19
d_gene: .
abundance: .
CDR3nt: TGTGCCAGTAGTCAGGGGAACACTGAAGCTTTCTTT
CDR3aa: CASSQGNTEAFF

j_gene: TRBJ1-1
v_gene: TRBV10-3
d_gene: TRBD1
abundance: .
CDR3nt: TGTGCCATCAGAGAGACAGGGGGGACTGAAGCTTTCTTT
CDR3aa: CAIRETGGTEAFF

j_gene: TRBJ1-2
v_gene: TRBV7-2
d_gene: .
abundance: .
CDR3nt: TGTGCCAGCAGCTTAGGGACACAGAACTATGGCTACACCTTC
CDR3aa: CASSLGTQNYGYTF

j_gene: TRBJ2-1
v_gene: TRBV7-9
d_gene: .
abundance: once
CDR3nt: TGTGCCAGCAGACCAACCCTCGGGGAGCAGTTCTTC
CDR3aa: CASRPTLGEQFF

j_gene: TRBJ2-3
v_gene: TRBV7-9
d_gene: .
abundance: .
CDR3nt: TGTGCCAGCAGCTTAGCTGGCGGGGATACGCAGTATTTT
CDR3aa: CASSLAGGDTQYF

j_gene: TRBJ2-6
v_gene: TRBV4-3
d_gene: TRBD1
abundance: .
CDR3nt: TGCGCCAGCAGCCTTCGTTATAGGACAGGCAGCTCTGGGGCCAACGTCCTGACTTTC
CDR3aa: CASSLRYRTGSSGANVLTF

j_gene: TRBJ2-5
v_gene: TRBV4-2
d_gene: .
abundance: .
CDR3nt: TGTGCCAGCAGCCCGGGATTCCAAGAGACCCAGTACTTC
CDR3aa: CASSPGFQETQYF

j_gene: TRBJ1-6
v_gene: TRBV2
d_gene: TRBD1
abundance: .
CDR3nt: TGTGCCAGCAGCGACACAAGACAGGGACGGTTCCACTTT
CDR3aa: CASSDTRQGRFHF

j_gene: TRBJ2-7
v_gene: TRBV7-9
d_gene: TRBD1
abundance: .
CDR3nt: TGTGCCAGCAGCCCGGGGACAGGGTACGAGCAGTACTTC
CDR3aa: CASSPGTGYEQYF

j_gene: TRBJ2-3
v_gene: TRBV7-2
d_gene: TRBD2
abundance: .
CDR3nt: TGTGCCAGCAGCTTATCACTAGCGGGGGGGCCAGATACGCAGTATTTT
CDR3aa: CASSLSLAGGPDTQYF

j_gene: TRBJ2-1
v_gene: TRBV7-9
d_gene: .
abundance: .
CDR3nt: TGTGCCAGCAGCTTAGTCGCAGGGAGGAATGAGCAGTTCTTC
CDR3aa: CASSLVAGRNEQFF

j_gene: TRBJ1-5
v_gene: TRBV5-8
d_gene: .
abundance: .
CDR3nt: TGTGCCAGCAGCTTGGCATGGACAGTCCATCAGCCCCAGCATTTT
CDR3aa: CASSLAWTVHQPQHF

j_gene: TRBJ1-5
v_gene: TRBV15
d_gene: .
abundance: once
CDR3nt: TGTGCCACCAGCAGAGATAGGTTTGAGCCCCAGCATTTT
CDR3aa: CATSRDRFEPQHF

j_gene: TRBJ1-2
v_gene: TRBV2
d_gene: .
abundance: few
CDR3nt: TGTGCCAGCAGTGATTGGGATGGCTACACCTTC
CDR3aa: CASSDWDGYTF

j_gene: TRBJ1-1
v_gene: TRBV6-1
d_gene: .
abundance: .
CDR3nt: TGTGCCAGCATGCGGCGGGGGGCGCGGACTGAAGCTTTCTTT
CDR3aa: CASMRRGARTEAFF

j_gene: TRBJ1-2
v_gene: TRBV4-1
d_gene: .
abundance: .
CDR3nt: TGCGCCAGCAGCCAACCCCAACGGGGGGGGCACTATGGCTACACCTTC
CDR3aa: CASSQPQRGGHYGYTF

j_gene: TRBJ2-7
v_gene: TRBV13
d_gene: TRBD2
abundance: .
CDR3nt: TGTGCCAGCAGAACAGCGGGGACTTCCTACGAGCAGTACTTC
CDR3aa: CASRTAGTSYEQYF

j_gene: TRBJ2-7
v_gene: TRBV28
d_gene: .
abundance: .
CDR3nt: TGTGCCAGCAGCAGGTACGAGCAGTACTTC
CDR3aa: CASSRYEQYF